Listed below are T cell receptor beta chains from one sample, sequenced in a study of cytomegalovirus exposure and HLA in healthy donors. Assay used: immunoSEQ multiplex PCR; TCRdb lists only in-frame clones, some missing. The data show 100,000 to 150,000 clones, around 80% seen once. Sequences were obtained from PBMCs. The receptors derive from a woman between 45 and 65 years old in good health and CMV-seronegative. Each CDR3 is given with its conserved first and last residue. The D gene is left open where the match is weak. A clone size is listed for some rows: how often the clone was seen (once, few, many), or a class if it is expanded.

-	TRBV27	TRBJ2-5	TRBD1	TGTGCCAGCAGCCTACGAGCACAGGGGGCAGGGACCCAGTACTTC	CASSLRAQGAGTQYF
-	TRBV27	TRBJ1-2	-	TGTGCCAGCCCCGCTCGGCAGGGGTATGGCTACACCTTC	CASPARQGYGYTF
-	TRBV30	TRBJ1-1	-	TGTGCCTGGAGAGGTCCCGGGACAAAAGCCACTGAAGCTTTCTTT	CAWRGPGTKATEAFF
few	TRBV2	TRBJ1-1	TRBD1	TGTGCCAGCACTTCAGACAGGGCTATGAACACTGAAGCTTTCTTT	CASTSDRAMNTEAFF
few	TRBV18	TRBJ1-2	-	TGTGCCAGCTCGCCAAAGTCAGGGGATACTAACTATGGCTACACCTTC	CASSPKSGDTNYGYTF
few	TRBV10-3	TRBJ1-2	TRBD1	TGTGCCATCAGGGGGACAGGGAGAAGCTATGGCTACACCTTC	CAIRGTGRSYGYTF
-	TRBV15	TRBJ1-3	-	TGTGCCACCAGCAAACGTGGACAGTCGGGGCGAAACACCATATATTTT	CATSKRGQSGRNTIYF
-	TRBV27	TRBJ1-5	TRBD1	TGTGCCAGCAGAAAGGGACAGGTTGGACGGAGCAATCAGCCCCAGCATTTT	CASRKGQVGRSNQPQHF
-	TRBV19	TRBJ1-3	TRBD1	TGTGCCAGTAGTATATTGGGACAGGGGGCGCATGGAAACACCATATATTTT	CASSILGQGAHGNTIYF
-	TRBV29-1	TRBJ1-1	-	TGCAGCGTCCGCCGGGGGAGGGACACTGAAGCTTTCTTT	CSVRRGRDTEAFF
-	TRBV18	TRBJ2-3	TRBD1	TGTGCCAGCTCTCGCACAGGGGGGCGAGGAGATACGCAGTATTTT	CASSRTGGRGDTQYF
-	TRBV9	TRBJ2-2	-	TGTGCCAGCAGCGTTACTAGGGACACCGGGGAGCTGTTTTTT	CASSVTRDTGELFF
-	TRBV27	TRBJ2-2	-	TGTGCCAGCAGTACCAGGGTCACCTACACCGGGGAGCTGTTTTTT	CASSTRVTYTGELFF
-	TRBV5-4	TRBJ2-1	TRBD1	TGTGCCAGCAGCCTAACCTCCGGGACAGGGGGCAATGAGCAGTTCTTC	CASSLTSGTGGNEQFF
-	TRBV6-5	TRBJ1-1	TRBD1	TGTGCCAGCAGTTACAAACCCCCGGGACAGGGCCTGTCAGCTTTCTTT	CASSYKPPGQGLSAFF
-	TRBV5-6	TRBJ2-1	TRBD1	TGTGCCAGCAGCTTCGGGACAGGGAAGGGTGAGCAGTTCTTC	CASSFGTGKGEQFF
-	TRBV6-5	TRBJ2-3	-	TGTGCCAGCAGCCAGGGGGGACAAGGGCAGTTGATGCAGTATTTT	CASSQGGQGQLMQYF
-	TRBV7-3	TRBJ2-5	-	TGTGCCAGCAGCTTCGGGTTCCAAGAGACCCAGTACTTC	CASSFGFQETQYF
-	TRBV11-3	TRBJ2-2	-	TGTGCCAGCAGTTCTCGGGGTAACACCGGGGAGCTGTTTTTT	CASSSRGNTGELFF
-	TRBV19	TRBJ2-7	TRBD1	TGTGCCAGTAGTCCGGGACAGGGGACCTACGAGCAGTACTTC	CASSPGQGTYEQYF
-	TRBV4-2	TRBJ1-4	-	TGTGCCAGCAGCCAAGCCCCCCGCGGGTGGAGGGGCCCACGGAGTAATGAAAAACTGTTTTTT	CASSQAPRGWRGPRSNEKLFF